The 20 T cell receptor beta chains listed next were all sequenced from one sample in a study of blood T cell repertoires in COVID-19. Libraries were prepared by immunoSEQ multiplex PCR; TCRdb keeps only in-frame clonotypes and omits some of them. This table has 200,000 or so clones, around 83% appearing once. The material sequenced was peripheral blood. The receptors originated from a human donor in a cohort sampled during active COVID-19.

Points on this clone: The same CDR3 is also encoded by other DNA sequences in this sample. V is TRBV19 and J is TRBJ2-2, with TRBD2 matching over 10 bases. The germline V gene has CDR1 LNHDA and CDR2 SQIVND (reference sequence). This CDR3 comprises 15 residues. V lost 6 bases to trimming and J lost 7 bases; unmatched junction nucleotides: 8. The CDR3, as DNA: TGTGCCAGTAGCCAAGCGGGAGGGCCAGGCGGGGAGCTGTTTTTT. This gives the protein CASSQAGGPGGELFF. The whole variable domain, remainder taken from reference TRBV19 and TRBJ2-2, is DGGITQSPKYLFRKEGQNVTLSCEQNLNHDAMYWYRQDPGQGLRLIYYSQIVNDFQKGDIAEGYSVSREKKESFPLTVTSAQKNPTAFYLCASSQAGGPGGELFFGEGSRLTVL.

Written as DNA, the CDR3 is TGTGCCAGCAGGTCGAGGGTCTATGGCTACACCTTC. It encodes CASRSRVYGYTF. The gene calls are TRBV6-5 and TRBJ1-2; D is unresolved. V lost 6 bases and J lost 4, with 9 bases in between. Germline V gene data show CDR1 as MNHEY and CDR2 as SVGAGI. This CDR3 has 12 residues.

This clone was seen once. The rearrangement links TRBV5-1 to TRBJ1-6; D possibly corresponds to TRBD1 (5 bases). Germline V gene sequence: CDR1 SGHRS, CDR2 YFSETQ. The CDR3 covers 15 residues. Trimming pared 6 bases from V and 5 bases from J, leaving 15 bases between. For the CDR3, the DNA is TGCGCCAGCACCCTCAGTGGGGCGGATAATTCACCCCTCCACTTT. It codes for CASTLSGADNSPLHF.

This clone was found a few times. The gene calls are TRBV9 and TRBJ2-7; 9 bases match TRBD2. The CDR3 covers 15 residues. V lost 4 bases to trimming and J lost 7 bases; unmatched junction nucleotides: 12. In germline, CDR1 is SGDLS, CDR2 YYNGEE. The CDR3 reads CASSPRGSGSSEQYF. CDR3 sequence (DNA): TGTGCCAGCAGCCCCCGGGGTAGCGGGAGTAGTGAGCAGTACTTC.

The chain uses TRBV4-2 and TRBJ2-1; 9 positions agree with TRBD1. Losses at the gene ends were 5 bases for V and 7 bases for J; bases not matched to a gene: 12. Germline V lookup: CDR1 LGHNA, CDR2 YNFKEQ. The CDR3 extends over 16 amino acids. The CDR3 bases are TGTGCCAGCAGCACATACAGGGGGCGCCTAAGGAATGAGCAGTTCTTC. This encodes CASSTYRGRLRNEQFF.

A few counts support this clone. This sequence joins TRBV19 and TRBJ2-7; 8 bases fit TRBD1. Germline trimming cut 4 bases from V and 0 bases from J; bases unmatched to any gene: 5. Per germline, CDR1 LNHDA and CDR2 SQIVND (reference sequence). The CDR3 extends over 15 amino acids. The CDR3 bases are TGTGCCAGTAGTACCTCAGGGGGCAGCTCCTACGAGCAGTACTTC. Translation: CASSTSGGSSYEQYF.

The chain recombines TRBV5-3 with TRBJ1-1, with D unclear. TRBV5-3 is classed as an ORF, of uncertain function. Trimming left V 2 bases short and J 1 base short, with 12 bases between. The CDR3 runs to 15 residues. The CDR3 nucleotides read TGTGCCAGAAGCTTCGGTAGTACCCAGAACACTGAAGCTTTCTTT. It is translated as CARSFGSTQNTEAFF.

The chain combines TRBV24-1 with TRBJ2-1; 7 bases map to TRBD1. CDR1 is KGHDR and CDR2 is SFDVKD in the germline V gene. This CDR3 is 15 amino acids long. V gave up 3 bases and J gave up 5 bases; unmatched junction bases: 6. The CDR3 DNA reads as TGTGCCACCAGTGATCTACGGGACAGAAACAATGAGCAGTTCTTC. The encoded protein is CATSDLRDRNNEQFF.

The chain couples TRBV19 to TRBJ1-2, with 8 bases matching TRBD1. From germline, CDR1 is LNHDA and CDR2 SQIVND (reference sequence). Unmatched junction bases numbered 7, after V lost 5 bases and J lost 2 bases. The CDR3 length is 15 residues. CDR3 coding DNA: TGTGCCAGTAGTGGCAGGGGGCCAACGAACTATGGCTACACCTTC. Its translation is CASSGRGPTNYGYTF.

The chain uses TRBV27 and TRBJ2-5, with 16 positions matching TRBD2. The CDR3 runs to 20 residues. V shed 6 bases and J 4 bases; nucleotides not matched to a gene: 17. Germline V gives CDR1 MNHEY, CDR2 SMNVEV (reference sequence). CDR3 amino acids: CASRQKSGTSGRASGETQYF. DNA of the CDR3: TGTGCCAGCAGGCAAAAATCTGGGACTAGCGGGAGGGCATCGGGAGAGACCCAGTACTTC.

The CDR3 DNA follows: TGTGCCAGCACCGTACAGTACAGCTCCTACAATGAGCAGTTCTTC. Translating gives CASTVQYSSYNEQFF. The chain joins TRBV7-2 to TRBJ2-1, with unresolved D. The length of the CDR3 is 15 residues. Trimming left V 7 bases short and J 0 bases short, with 13 bases between. Germline CDR1 and CDR2: SGHTA and FQGNSA.

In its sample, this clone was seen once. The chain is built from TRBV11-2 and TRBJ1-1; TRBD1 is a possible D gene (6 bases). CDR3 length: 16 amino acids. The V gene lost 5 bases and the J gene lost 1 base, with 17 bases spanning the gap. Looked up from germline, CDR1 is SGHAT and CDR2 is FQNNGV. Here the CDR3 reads CASSHPPAGANTEAFF. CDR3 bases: TGTGCCAGCAGCCACCCCCCGGCGGGGGCGAACACTGAAGCTTTCTTT.

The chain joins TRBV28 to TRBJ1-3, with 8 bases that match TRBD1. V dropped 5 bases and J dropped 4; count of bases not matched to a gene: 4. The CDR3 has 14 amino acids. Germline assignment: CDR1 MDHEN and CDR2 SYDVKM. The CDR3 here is CASSHRGNGNTIYF. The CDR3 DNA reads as TGTGCCAGCAGTCACAGGGGGAACGGAAACACCATATATTTT.

The CDR3 sequence: CASSFSPGLAADTQYF. CDR3 nucleotide sequence: TGCGCCAGCAGCTTCTCCCCGGGACTAGCAGCAGATACGCAGTATTTT. The chain carries TRBV5-1 and TRBJ2-3; TRBD2 agrees at 9 bases. V was clipped by 2 bases and J by 4 bases; unmatched bases: 8. Germline V gives CDR1 SGHRS, CDR2 YFSETQ. The CDR3 is 16 residues long.

CDR3 bases: TGTGCCATCAGTGAGAACGCGCTGCAAGAGACCCAGTACTTC. Translating gives CAISENALQETQYF. The chain carries TRBV10-3 and TRBJ2-5; D unresolved. With 2 bases removed from V and 2 bases from J, the gap between germline ends came to 9 bases. This CDR3 has 14 residues. Germline CDR1 is ENHRY and CDR2 is SYGVKD.

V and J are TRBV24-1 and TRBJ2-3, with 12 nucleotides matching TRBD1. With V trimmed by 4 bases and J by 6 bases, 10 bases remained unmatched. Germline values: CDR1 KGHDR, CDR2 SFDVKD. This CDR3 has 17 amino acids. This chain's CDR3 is CATSDLGQGARTDTQYF. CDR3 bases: TGTGCCACCAGTGACCTGGGACAGGGGGCAAGGACGGATACGCAGTATTTT.

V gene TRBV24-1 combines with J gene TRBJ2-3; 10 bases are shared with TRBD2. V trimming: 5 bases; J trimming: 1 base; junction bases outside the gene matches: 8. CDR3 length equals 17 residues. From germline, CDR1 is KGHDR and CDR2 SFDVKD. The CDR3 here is CATSVPAGLARTDTQYF. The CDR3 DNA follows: TGTGCCACCAGTGTACCGGCGGGACTAGCGCGCACAGATACGCAGTATTTT.

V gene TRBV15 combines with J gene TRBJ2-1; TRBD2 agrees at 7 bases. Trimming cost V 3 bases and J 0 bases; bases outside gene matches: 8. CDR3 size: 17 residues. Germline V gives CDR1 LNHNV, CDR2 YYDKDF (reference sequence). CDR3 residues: CATSRTGGASSYNEQFF. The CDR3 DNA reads TGTGCCACCAGCAGGACGGGGGGTGCCAGCTCCTACAATGAGCAGTTCTTC.

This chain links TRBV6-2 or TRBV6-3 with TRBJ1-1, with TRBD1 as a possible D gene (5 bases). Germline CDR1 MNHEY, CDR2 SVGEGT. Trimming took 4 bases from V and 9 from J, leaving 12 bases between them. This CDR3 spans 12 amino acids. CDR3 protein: CASSWPGLQAFF. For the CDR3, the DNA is TGTGCCAGCAGTTGGCCGGGACTGCAAGCTTTCTTT.

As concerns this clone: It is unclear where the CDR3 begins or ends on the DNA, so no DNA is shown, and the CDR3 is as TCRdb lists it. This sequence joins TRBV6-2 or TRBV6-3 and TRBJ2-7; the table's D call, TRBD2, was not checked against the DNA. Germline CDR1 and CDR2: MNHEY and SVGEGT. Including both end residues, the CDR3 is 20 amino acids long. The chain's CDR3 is CASSYPSWTSGTFGAYEQYF.